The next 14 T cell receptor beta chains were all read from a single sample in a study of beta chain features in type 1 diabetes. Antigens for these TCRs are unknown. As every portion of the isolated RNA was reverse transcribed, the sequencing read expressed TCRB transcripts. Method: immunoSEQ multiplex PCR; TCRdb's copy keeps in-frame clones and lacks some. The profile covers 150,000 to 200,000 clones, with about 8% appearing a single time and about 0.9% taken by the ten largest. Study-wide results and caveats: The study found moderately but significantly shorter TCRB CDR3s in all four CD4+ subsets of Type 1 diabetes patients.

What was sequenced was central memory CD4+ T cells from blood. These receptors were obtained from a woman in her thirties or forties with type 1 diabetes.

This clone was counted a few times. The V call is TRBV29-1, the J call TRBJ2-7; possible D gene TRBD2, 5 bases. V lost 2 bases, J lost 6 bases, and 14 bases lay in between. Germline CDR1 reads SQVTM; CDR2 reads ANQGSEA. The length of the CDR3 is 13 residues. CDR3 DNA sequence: TGCAGCGTTGAAAGAGGAGGCAGCACCGAGCAGTACTTC. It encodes CSVERGGSTEQYF.

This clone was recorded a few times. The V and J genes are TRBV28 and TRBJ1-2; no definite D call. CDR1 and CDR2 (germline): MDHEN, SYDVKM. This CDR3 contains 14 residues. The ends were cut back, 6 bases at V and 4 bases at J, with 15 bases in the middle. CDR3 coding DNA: TGTGCCAGCAGGGAGTACGGAAGCGCCTATGGCTACACCTTC. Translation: CASREYGSAYGYTF.

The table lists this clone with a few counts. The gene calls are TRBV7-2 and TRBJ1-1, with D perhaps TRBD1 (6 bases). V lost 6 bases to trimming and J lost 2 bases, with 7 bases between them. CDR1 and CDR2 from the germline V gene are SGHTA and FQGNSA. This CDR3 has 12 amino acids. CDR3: CASRDRNTEAFF. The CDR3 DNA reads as TGTGCCAGCAGGGACAGAAACACTGAAGCTTTCTTT.

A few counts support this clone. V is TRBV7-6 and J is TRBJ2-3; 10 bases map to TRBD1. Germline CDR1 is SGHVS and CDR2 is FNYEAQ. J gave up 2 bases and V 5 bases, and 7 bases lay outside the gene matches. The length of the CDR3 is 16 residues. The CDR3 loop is CASSPGQGGVTDTQYF. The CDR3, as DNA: TGTGCCAGCAGCCCAGGACAGGGGGGCGTCACAGATACGCAGTATTTT.

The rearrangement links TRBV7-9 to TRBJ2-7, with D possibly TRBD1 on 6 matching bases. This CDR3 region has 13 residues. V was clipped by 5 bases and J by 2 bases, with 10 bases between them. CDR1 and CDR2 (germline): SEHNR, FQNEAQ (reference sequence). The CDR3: CASSDDRTYEQYF. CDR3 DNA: TGTGCCAGCAGCGACGACAGGACCTACGAGCAGTACTTC.

The CDR3 nucleotides are TGTGCCAGCAGCTTAAATGCAGGGGGCGACGAGCAGTACTTC. Its protein product is CASSLNAGGDEQYF. The J gene is TRBJ2-7, the V gene TRBV11-1; 8 nucleotides line up with TRBD1. The CDR3 consists of 14 residues. V was clipped by 2 bases and J by 5 bases; unmatched bases: 5. Germline CDR1 is SGHAT and CDR2 is FQDESV (reference sequence).

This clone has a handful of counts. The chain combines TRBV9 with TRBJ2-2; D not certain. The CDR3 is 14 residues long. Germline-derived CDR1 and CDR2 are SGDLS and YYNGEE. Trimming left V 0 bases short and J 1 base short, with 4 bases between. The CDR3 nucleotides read TGTGCCAGCAGCGTAGCTCTGAACACCGGGGAGCTGTTTTTT. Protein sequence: CASSVALNTGELFF.

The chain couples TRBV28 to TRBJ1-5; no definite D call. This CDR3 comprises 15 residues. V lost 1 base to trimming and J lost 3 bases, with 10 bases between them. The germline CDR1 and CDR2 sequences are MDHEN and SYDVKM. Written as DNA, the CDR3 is TGTGCCAGCAGTTTATTGTCCGGGAACAATCAGCCCCAGCATTTT. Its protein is CASSLLSGNNQPQHF.

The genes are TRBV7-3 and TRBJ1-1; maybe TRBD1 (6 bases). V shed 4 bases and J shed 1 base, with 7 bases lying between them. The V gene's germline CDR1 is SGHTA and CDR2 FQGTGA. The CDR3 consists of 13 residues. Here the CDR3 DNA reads TGTGCCAGCAGCTCGACAGGGAACACTGAAGCTTTCTTT. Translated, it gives CASSSTGNTEAFF.

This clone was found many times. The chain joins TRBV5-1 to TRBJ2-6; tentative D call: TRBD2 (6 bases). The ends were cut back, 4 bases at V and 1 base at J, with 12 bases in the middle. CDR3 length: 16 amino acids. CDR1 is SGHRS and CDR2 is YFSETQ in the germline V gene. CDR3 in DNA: TGCGCCAGCAGCCTTCAGGCGGGATCTGGGGCCAACGTCCTGACTTTC. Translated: CASSLQAGSGANVLTF.

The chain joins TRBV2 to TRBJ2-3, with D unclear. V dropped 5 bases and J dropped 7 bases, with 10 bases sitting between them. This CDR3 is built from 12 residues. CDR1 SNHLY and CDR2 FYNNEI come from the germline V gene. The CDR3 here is CASSPLRNTQYF. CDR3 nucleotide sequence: TGTGCCAGCAGTCCCCTACGCAATACGCAGTATTTT.

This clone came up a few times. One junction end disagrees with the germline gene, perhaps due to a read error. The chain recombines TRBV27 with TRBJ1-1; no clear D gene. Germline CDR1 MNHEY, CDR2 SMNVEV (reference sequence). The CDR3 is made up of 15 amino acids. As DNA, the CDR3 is TGTGTCAGCATCGCAACGGTCCTCAAAAGCACTGAAGCTTTCTTT. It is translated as CVSIATVLKSTEAFF.

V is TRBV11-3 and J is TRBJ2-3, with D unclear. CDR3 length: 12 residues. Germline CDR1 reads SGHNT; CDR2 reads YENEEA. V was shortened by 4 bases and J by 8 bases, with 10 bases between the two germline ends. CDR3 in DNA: TGTGCCAGCAGCTCTAGAGACGGTACGCAGTATTTT. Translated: CASSSRDGTQYF. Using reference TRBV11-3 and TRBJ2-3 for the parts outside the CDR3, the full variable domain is EAGVVQSPRYKIIEKKQPVAFWCNPISGHNTLYWYLQNLGQGPELLIRYENEEAVDDSQLPKDRFSAERLKGVDSTLKIQPAELGDSAVYLCASSSRDGTQYFGPGTRLTVL.

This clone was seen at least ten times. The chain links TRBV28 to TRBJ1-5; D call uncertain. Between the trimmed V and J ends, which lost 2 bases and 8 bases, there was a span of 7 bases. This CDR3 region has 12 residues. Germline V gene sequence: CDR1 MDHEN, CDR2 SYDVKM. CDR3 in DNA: TGTGCCAGCAGTTTAAGAGAAAAGCCCCAGCATTTT. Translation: CASSLREKPQHF.